The 21 T cell receptor beta chains in this list originate from one sample, sequenced in a study of shared clonotypes between healthy human individuals. Libraries were prepared by immunoSEQ multiplex PCR; TCRdb keeps only in-frame clonotypes and omits some of them. Among approximately 640,000 clones listed, around 91% were seen once. Sequenced input: memory CD8+ T cells from PBMCs. Subset here: CD45RO+ cells pooled with CCR7-negative TemRA cells. These receptors were taken from a young man in good health. Some clones in this sample may be carry-over from other donors' samples.

V is TRBV5-6 and J is TRBJ2-1, with TRBD2 identical over 9 bases. The CDR3 sequence is 15 residues long. The germline gives CDR1 SGHDT, CDR2 YYEEEE. J lost 5 bases, V lost 0 bases, and 3 bases had no gene match. The CDR3 spells CASSLGGTSHNEQFF. The DNA of the CDR3 is TGTGCCAGCAGCTTGGGGGGGACTAGCCACAATGAGCAGTTCTTC.

The genes are TRBV6-5 and TRBJ2-7, with 10 bases that match TRBD2. The CDR3 has 14 residues. Germline-derived CDR1 and CDR2 are MNHEY and SVGAGI. V gave up 8 bases and J gave up 7 bases; unmatched junction bases: 11. The CDR3 reads CASEEAGGPGEQYF. For the CDR3, the DNA is TGTGCCAGCGAGGAAGCGGGAGGGCCGGGAGAGCAGTACTTC.

This rearrangement joins TRBV9 to TRBJ2-7; a possible D gene is TRBD1 (6 bases). CDR3 length: 15 residues. Trimming cost V 3 bases and J 2 bases, with 15 bases left between them. Germline CDR1 is SGDLS and CDR2 is YYNGEE. The CDR3 nucleotides read TGTGCCAGCAGCGCCACCGGGACATCCACCTACGAGCAGTACTTC. Amino acid sequence: CASSATGTSTYEQYF.

The sample holds one count of this clone. The chain joins TRBV27 to TRBJ1-5, with TRBD1 identical over 9 bases. Germline V gene sequence: CDR1 MNHEY, CDR2 SMNVEV (reference sequence). The CDR3 is made up of 17 amino acids. The trim removed 5 bases at V and 3 bases at J, leaving 11 bases unmatched. The CDR3 DNA follows: TGTGCCAGCAGTGCCGTCACCGGGACAGGGCTCAATCAGCCCCAGCATTTT. It yields the protein CASSAVTGTGLNQPQHF.

The rearrangement joins TRBV9 to TRBJ1-1; no clear D gene. Germline V lookup: CDR1 SGDLS, CDR2 YYNGEE. The CDR3 consists of 14 residues. V was pared by 3 bases and J by 8 bases, with 17 bases between. DNA of the CDR3: TGTGCCAGCAGCGCCGCTGTTTCATGGGTCGAAGCTTTCTTT. It translates to CASSAAVSWVEAFF.

The J gene is TRBJ1-2, the V gene TRBV27; 7 bases map to TRBD1. The V gene end was trimmed by 2 bases and the J gene end by 8 bases; junction bases not matched to a gene: 8. Germline V gene data show CDR1 as MNHEY and CDR2 as SMNVEV (reference sequence). This CDR3 is built from 14 residues. CDR3 residues: CASSLTGAPGGYTF. In DNA, the CDR3 is TGTGCCAGCAGTTTAACAGGGGCACCCGGGGGCTACACCTTC.

The rearrangement joins TRBV27 to TRBJ1-1; 8 positions agree with TRBD1. CDR1 is MNHEY, CDR2 SMNVEV, per germline (reference sequence). The junction had 1 base not matched to a gene; V was cut back by 1 base and J by 0 bases. The CDR3 has 15 amino acids. CDR3 amino acids: CASSLWTGMNTEAFF. The CDR3 DNA reads TGTGCCAGCAGTTTATGGACAGGGATGAACACTGAAGCTTTCTTT.

V and J are TRBV6-1 and TRBJ1-5; D is unclear. CDR1 and CDR2 (germline): MNHNS, SASEGT. CDR3 length equals 15 residues. Trimming shortened V by 1 base and J by 6 bases, and 13 bases separated the two germline ends. The CDR3 is CASSEVAFPTQPQHF. As DNA, the CDR3 is TGTGCCAGCAGTGAAGTGGCGTTTCCCACTCAGCCCCAGCATTTT.

This clone showed up many times. The sample holds other DNA sequences that translate to the same CDR3. The V and J genes are TRBV9 and TRBJ2-1; 13 bases map to TRBD2. Looked up from germline, CDR1 is SGDLS and CDR2 is YYNGEE. CDR3 length equals 16 residues. With 1 base clipped from V and 6 bases from J, the junction kept 4 bases outside the gene matches. The CDR3 DNA sequence: TGTGCCAGCAGCGTATGGGGGACTAGCGGGGCCAATGAGCAGTTCTTC. As protein: CASSVWGTSGANEQFF.

This clone was found once. The chain couples TRBV7-2 to TRBJ1-2; no clear D. Germline CDR1 SGHTA, CDR2 FQGNSA. The CDR3 is 15 residues long. V lost 5 bases to trimming and J lost 3 bases, with 16 bases between them. This chain's CDR3 is CASSPGWGVDYGYTF. CDR3 coding DNA: TGTGCCAGCAGCCCCGGCTGGGGTGTAGACTATGGCTACACCTTC.

This chain joins TRBV10-3 and TRBJ2-3; D is undetermined. The CDR3 contains 12 residues. CDR1 ENHRY and CDR2 SYGVKD come from the germline V gene. With 8 bases removed from V and 4 bases from J, the gap between germline ends came to 10 bases. For the CDR3, the DNA is TGTGCCATCGATGCGCGCGCAGATACGCAGTATTTT. Translation: CAIDARADTQYF.

This chain links TRBV9 with TRBJ2-1, with D perhaps TRBD2 (6 bases). Germline CDR1 is SGDLS and CDR2 is YYNGEE. The CDR3 contains 14 residues. Between the trimmed V and J ends, which lost 7 bases and 0 bases, there was a span of 11 bases. CDR3 residues: CASADGSSYNEQFF. The CDR3 nucleotides are TGTGCCAGCGCTGACGGGAGCTCCTACAATGAGCAGTTCTTC.

This sequence joins TRBV10-3 and TRBJ2-7; D possibly corresponds to TRBD2 (6 bases). Trimming removed 8 bases from V and 0 bases from J, with 8 bases in between. This CDR3 is 12 amino acids long. From germline, CDR1 is ENHRY and CDR2 SYGVKD. The chain's CDR3 is CAIAGTSYEQYF. In DNA form, the CDR3 reads TGTGCCATCGCGGGGACCTCCTACGAGCAGTACTTC.

The chain recombines TRBV9 with TRBJ2-1; 7 bases fit TRBD2. With V trimmed by 2 bases and J by 7 bases, 9 bases remained unmatched. There are 15 residues in the CDR3. Per germline, CDR1 SGDLS and CDR2 YYNGEE. CDR3 residues: CASSVSGTIGNEQFF. The CDR3, as DNA: TGTGCCAGCAGCGTTTCCGGGACTATTGGGAATGAGCAGTTCTTC.

The chain combines TRBV4-3 with TRBJ2-5; possibly TRBD2 for D (7 bases). The CDR3 has 16 residues. From germline, CDR1 is LGHNA and CDR2 YSLEER. The V gene lost 4 bases and the J gene lost 0 bases, with 15 bases spanning the gap. CDR3 DNA: TGCGCCAGCAGCCCTCGTTGGGGGGGCTACCAAGAGACCCAGTACTTC. This sequence encodes CASSPRWGGYQETQYF.

As concerns this clone: Other DNA sequences in this specimen translate into the identical CDR3. The rearrangement uses TRBV15 and TRBJ2-5; D is undetermined. Trimming left V 0 bases short and J 2 bases short, with 7 bases between. The CDR3 contains 14 residues. The germline CDR1 and CDR2 sequences are LNHNV and YYDKDF (reference sequence). The DNA for the CDR3 is TGTGCCACCAGCAGAGACAGAATACAAGAGACCCAGTACTTC. Translated, it gives CATSRDRIQETQYF.

CDR3 DNA sequence: TGTGCCAGCAGCCAGGGTTGGTGGACCGAGCAGTACTTC. Translated, it gives CASSQGWWTEQYF. The chain couples TRBV28 to TRBJ2-7; D may be TRBD1 (5 bases). V was trimmed by 6 bases and J by 6 bases, leaving 15 bases between them. Looked up from germline, CDR1 is MDHEN and CDR2 is SYDVKM. This CDR3 contains 13 residues.

This chain uses TRBV21-1 with TRBJ2-7; the DNA was not used to check the table's D call, TRBD2. TRBV21-1 is noted as a pseudogene. This CDR3 has 10 residues. CDR3 nucleotide sequence: TGTGCCAGCAGCTCTTACGAGCAGTACTTC. Amino acid sequence: CASSSYEQYF.

The CDR3 DNA reads as TGTGCCAGCAGTTCCCCCCGGGACAGGGACCCCTACGAGCAGTACTTC. This encodes CASSSPRDRDPYEQYF. The genes are TRBV28 and TRBJ2-7, with TRBD1 identical over 9 bases. The V gene's germline CDR1 is MDHEN and CDR2 SYDVKM. With V trimmed by 4 bases and J by 2 bases, 9 bases remained unmatched. This CDR3 has 16 amino acids. The variable domain in full, completed from reference TRBV28 and TRBJ2-7, reads DVKVTQSSRYLVKRTGEKVFLECVQDMDHENMFWYRQDPGLGLRLIYFSYDVKMKEKGDIPEGYSVSREKKERFSLILESASTNQTSMYLCASSSPRDRDPYEQYFGPGTRLTVT.

This rearrangement joins TRBV11-2 to TRBJ2-7, with TRBD2 as a possible D gene (5 bases). Germline-derived CDR1 and CDR2 are SGHAT and FQNNGV. The CDR3 contains 14 residues. The V end was cut by 2 bases, the J end by 7 bases, with 15 bases between. The CDR3 DNA reads TGTGCCAGCAGCTTAAAGCCCAGTTCGGGGGAGCAGTACTTC. Its translation is CASSLKPSSGEQYF.

This clone was detected only once. The chain carries TRBV7-3 and TRBJ1-1; 7 bases fit TRBD1. The V segment lost 5 bases and the J segment 1 base; nucleotides outside the gene matches: 4. This CDR3 is 14 amino acids long. Germline lookup yields CDR1 SGHTA and CDR2 FQGTGA. CDR3 nucleotides: TGTGCCAGCAGCACGACAGGGCCGAACACTGAAGCTTTCTTT. Its protein product is CASSTTGPNTEAFF.